Listed below are T cell receptor beta chains from one sample, sequenced in a study of tumor-infiltrating lymphocytes in primary liver carcinoma. Each CDR3 protein is one row after TCRdb ran MiXCR on the multiplex PCR reads. The sample shows approximately 340,000 distinct CDR3 sequences, 65% of them seen only once. The sample was peripheral blood. These receptors all come from a man aged 35 to 55 with primary liver carcinoma and hepatitis B virus infection. The CDR3 runs from the conserved cysteine through the conserved F or W. D genes are given only for firm matches. Clone size, where shown, is once, few, many, or a class for clones that have expanded.

TRBJ2-7 once NA TRBV6-5 TGTGCCAGTGGCAAGGGGGGCTACGAGCAGTACTTC CASGKGGYEQYF
TRBJ2-3 once NA TRBV5-4 TGTGCCAGCAACTCCGATGGGGTGGGGAGCACAGATACGCAGTATTTT CASNSDGVGSTDTQYF
TRBJ2-1 NA NA TRBV4-1 TGCGCCAGCAGACCCCCCGGACGGGAGACGTACAATGAGCAATTCTTC CASRPPGRETYNEQFF
TRBJ2-7 NA NA TRBV11-2 TGTGCCAGCAGCTTAGGGCCCCCCCAGGTTCAGACCTACGATCAATACTTC CASSLGPPQVQTYDQYF
TRBJ2-3 NA TRBD2 TRBV11-3 TGTGCCAGCAGTTCGCTAGCGGGAAACAAAGATACGCAGTATTTC CASSSLAGNKDTQYF
TRBJ2-1 NA NA TRBV6-6 TGTGCCAGCAGCCAACAGGGCCTAGATCTCAATGAGCAGTTCTTC CASSQQGLDLNEQFF
TRBJ2-2 many TRBD1 TRBV25-1 TGTGCCAGCAGTGGACAGGGATTGAACACCGGGGAGCTGTTTTTT CASSGQGLNTGELFF
TRBJ2-1 NA TRBD2 TRBV11-2 TGTGCCAGCAGGGACTTAGCGGGGGGCTCCTACAATCAGCAGTTCTTC CASRDLAGGSYNQQFF
TRBJ2-5 few NA TRBV13 TGTGCCAGCAGCTGGGGGGTAGAACAAGAGACCCAGTACTTC CASSWGVEQETQYF
TRBJ2-1 NA TRBD2 TRBV11-1 TGTGCCAGCAGCTCGGACATCGGGACTAGAGTCGGTAAGCAGTTCTTC CASSSDIGTRVGKQFF
TRBJ1-2 NA NA TRBV5-6 TGTGCCAGCAGCTTGGGAGTCAGTTCTAACTATGGCTACACCTTC CASSLGVSSNYGYTF
TRBJ1-4 NA NA TRBV6-7 TGTGCCAGCAGTTACCCCCGACAAGTTAATGAAAAACTGTTTTTT CASSYPRQVNEKLFF
TRBJ2-3 NA TRBD2 TRBV4-3 TGCGCCAGCAGCCGACACGGGAGGGCCCTGAGAGATACGCAGTATTTT CASSRHGRALRDTQYF
TRBJ2-1 NA TRBD2 TRBV7-2 TGTGCCAGCAGCTTCGGACTAGCGGGAGACAATGAGCAGTTTTTC CASSFGLAGDNEQFF
TRBJ2-1 many TRBD2 TRBV6-2/TRBV6-3 TGTGCCAGCAGTCTGCTGACTAGCGGGAGGCCAAATGAGCAGTTCTTC CASSLLTSGRPNEQFF
TRBJ2-7 NA TRBD2 TRBV4-2 TGTGCCAGCAGACAAAGCCAAACGCGGGAGGGCCCACACGAGCAGTATTTC CASRQSQTREGPHEQYF
TRBJ2-5 NA NA TRBV29-1 TGCAGCGTTACCGGCAGGGGAATAGAGACCCAGTACTTC CSVTGRGIETQYF
TRBJ2-7 NA NA TRBV5-1 TGCGCCAGCAGCTGGGCCCAAACGGCCTACGAGCAGTACTTC CASSWAQTAYEQYF
TRBJ2-7 few TRBD2 TRBV4-1 TGCGCCAGCAGCCAAGGCCCTAGCGGGTCAAGTCGGCAGTACTTC CASSQGPSGSSRQYF
TRBJ2-1 NA TRBD2 TRBV5-1 TGCGGCAGCAGCTTGTCTAGCGGGAACAATGAGCAGTTCTTC CGSSLSSGNNEQFF
TRBJ2-3 NA NA TRBV6-5 TGTGCCAGTAGTTACTCCATTGCAGGGCGGGGCGATACGCAGTATTTT CASSYSIAGRGDTQYF
TRBJ2-7 NA NA TRBV6-2/TRBV6-3 TGCGTCAGCAGTTACCCCAACGCCTACGAGCAGTACTTC CVSSYPNAYEQYF
TRBJ1-6 few TRBD1 TRBV6-1 TGTGCCAGCAGTGATAACCGGGACAGGGCTAATTCACCCCTCCACTTT CASSDNRDRANSPLHF
TRBJ2-6 NA NA TRBV5-1 TGCGCCAGCAGTGAGAGAGGGGGTCTCTCTGGGGCCAACGTCCTGACTTTC CASSERGGLSGANVLTF
TRBJ2-6 NA NA TRBV5-5 TGTGCCAGCAGCGGAGACTTGGGGGCCAACGTCCTGACTTTC CASSGDLGANVLTF
TRBJ2-1 NA TRBD2 TRBV11-2 TGTACCAGTAGCCTGGGACTAGCGGGAGAAGTTGACAATGAGCAGTTCTTC CTSSLGLAGEVDNEQFF
TRBJ2-3 NA TRBD1 TRBV6-1 TGTGCCAGCAGCCGGCCGTCGACAGGGAGCAATCAGCCCCAGTATTTT CASSRPSTGSNQPQYF
TRBJ2-1 few TRBD2 TRBV4-2 TGTGCCAGCAGCCAAGATCGTGCTAGCGGCTCCTACAATGAGCAGTTCTTC CASSQDRASGSYNEQFF
TRBJ1-1 NA NA TRBV6-5 TGTGCCAGCAGTTCCCCTAGCAATACTGAAGCTTTCTTT CASSSPSNTEAFF
TRBJ2-2 NA NA TRBV11-1 TGTGCCAGCAGCTTGGCGCTACCCAGCGGGGAGCTGTTTTTT CASSLALPSGELFF
TRBJ1-1 NA NA TRBV11-2 TGTGCCAGTAGCTTAAGACAGTCGAACACTGAAGCTTTCTTT CASSLRQSNTEAFF
TRBJ1-1 NA NA TRBV11-2 TGTGCCAGCAGTTTAGATCTTGCGGTGAACACTGAAACTTTCTTT CASSLDLAVNTETFF
TRBJ2-1 few NA TRBV29-1 TGCGGCGCTGGGGGGAGTTCCAATGAGCAGTTCTTC CGAGGSSNEQFF
TRBJ2-3 NA NA TRBV12-3/TRBV12-4 TGTGCCAGCAGGGGGGACTTTGACACAGAAACGCAGTATTTT CASRGDFDTETQYF
TRBJ2-1 many NA TRBV4-3 TGCGCCAGCAGCCAGAGAGGGGGCTCCTACAATGAGCAGTTCTTC CASSQRGGSYNEQFF
TRBJ2-7 NA TRBD1 TRBV28 TGTGCCAGCAGTCCGAGGGGGCACCGGAACTACGAGCAGTACTTC CASSPRGHRNYEQYF
TRBJ2-1 NA NA TRBV5-4 TGTGCCAGCAGCTTGGCAGAACCGGTCGATGAGCAGTTCTTC CASSLAEPVDEQFF
TRBJ2-1 NA NA TRBV7-8 TGTGCCAGCAGGTTAAGGTGGCAGGAGGTCCATGAGCAGTTCTTC CASRLRWQEVHEQFF
TRBJ2-1 NA NA TRBV9 TGTGCCAGCAGCGGAAACCGGGAGCAGGTGTTCTTC CASSGNREQVFF
TRBJ1-3 many NA TRBV6-1 TGTGCCGGTAAATTGGGAAACACCATATATTTT CAGKLGNTIYF
TRBJ2-5 many TRBD2 TRBV6-6 TGTGCCAGCAGTTACGCAACCTCCGGGAGGGTCCACTTC CASSYATSGRVHF
TRBJ2-1 many TRBD2 TRBV29-1 TGCAGCGTTGGAAGTAGCGGGGCTTACAATGAGCAGTTCTTC CSVGSSGAYNEQFF
TRBJ2-5 many TRBD2 TRBV12-3/TRBV12-4 TGTGCCAGCAGCCGACTAGCGGGAGAGACCCAGTACTTC CASSRLAGETQYF
TRBJ2-4 NA NA TRBV4-2 TGTGCCAGCAGCCAAGACACGGGATTGGCCAAAAACATTCAGCACTTC CASSQDTGLAKNIQHF
TRBJ1-3 NA NA TRBV29-1 TGCAGCGTTGATGAGGGCAGGAGGCTTAACACCATATATTTT CSVDEGRRLNTIYF
TRBJ1-5 NA NA TRBV12-3/TRBV12-4 TGTGCCAGCAGTTTTGATTCCCGGGCCCAGCATTTT CASSFDSRAQHF
TRBJ2-7 once TRBD2 TRBV11-2 TGTGCCAGCAGCTTAAAAGCGGGAGGTCTGAAGGAGCAGTACTTC CASSLKAGGLKEQYF
TRBJ2-7 few NA TRBV6-4 TGTAAGGTCGGCGACATCTACGAGCAGTACTTC CKVGDIYEQYF
TRBJ2-3 once TRBD2 TRBV20-1 TGCAGTGCTAGCGGGAGGGCCACAGATACGCAGTATTTT CSASGRATDTQYF
TRBJ1-6 NA NA TRBV6-1 TGTGCCAGCAGGGACAGACGTCTGCCCCTCCACTTT CASRDRRLPLHF
TRBJ2-2 NA TRBD1 TRBV11-2 TGTACCAGCAGCCGGATGCAGGGGGCCGGCGGGGAGCTGTTTTTT CTSSRMQGAGGELFF
TRBJ2-1 many TRBD2 TRBV6-2/TRBV6-3 TGTGCCAGCAAAGGGACTAGTCGCGTAAGCATCTACAATGAGCAGTTCTTC CASKGTSRVSIYNEQFF
TRBJ2-3 NA TRBD2 TRBV12-3/TRBV12-4 TGTGCCAGCAGACCTGGACTAGCGGGGGACGTCACAGATACGCAATATTTT CASRPGLAGDVTDTQYF
TRBJ2-1 NA TRBD2 TRBV24-1 TGTGCCACCAGTGAAACGGTAGCGGGAGGGCACTACAATGAGCAGTTCTTC CATSETVAGGHYNEQFF
TRBJ2-5 once TRBD2 TRBV12-3/TRBV12-4 TGTGGCAGGCTCTGGGGGGGGGAGACCCAGTACTTC CGRLWGGETQYF
TRBJ2-1 many TRBD1 TRBV6-2/TRBV6-3 TGTGCCAGCAGCCTCGGGACAGGCAATGAGCAGTTCTTC CASSLGTGNEQFF
TRBJ2-7 NA NA TRBV14 TGTGCCAACAGCCAAGAATTGTTGTCAAGTGGAGACTTC CANSQELLSSGDF
TRBJ2-3 few NA TRBV10-2 TGCGCCAGCAGGAACTGGGAGTCCACGCAGTATTTT CASRNWESTQYF
TRBJ1-1 NA TRBD1 TRBV28 TGTGCCAGCAGGATACAGGGGGCAAGCACTGAAGCTTTCTTT CASRIQGASTEAFF